This T cell receptor (beta chain) was obtained from a study of blood T cell repertoires in COVID-19 (dated by TCRdb to about 2020). Background for the entire study: Collaborator samples came from the United States, Italy and Spain and covered acute and convalescent phases of COVID-19. The material from the prospective study consisted of cDNA or gDNA derived from T cells, B-cell-depleted T cells, or PBMCs. The dataset comprised deeply sampled blood TCRbeta repertoires from subjects exposed to, actively infected with, or recovered from COVID-19. The repertoires were made available in a free public database intended to serve as a resource for research on the immune response to SARS-CoV-2. The samples were drawn from two sources: the first 160 participants of the ongoing ImmuneRACE study, and 1,200 or so subjects contributed by 6 global collaborators. A de-identified subject ID, COVID-19 status, age in years and sex were almost always included in the sample metadata. Where HLA class I and class II types were available, the types were taken from metadata supplied by the sample provider, not from assay-based typing. General study outcomes and caveats: Clinical and demographic metadata were provided uncurated, with the amount varying by source and participant.

To note about this clone: This receptor's antigen is unknown. Base-call qualities are not available, and no considerably larger clone is one nucleotide away.

From its cysteine to its phenylalanine, the CDR3 spans 14 amino acids. This entry keeps only the CDR3 DNA: 42 bases, framed from base 1. Via the germline V gene, CDR1 is MNHEY and CDR2 SVGEGT. Relative to germline, V is 6 bases shorter and J is 6 bases shorter, with 15 bases between their ends. Each collaborating institution followed its own protocols to collect whole blood in K2EDTA tubes. Collaborator samples were shipped for TCRbeta analysis as frozen whole blood, isolated PBMCs, or DNA extracted from either sample type. TCRbeta CDR3 regions were amplified from genomic DNA by means of the immunoSEQ Assay, a bias-controlled multiplex PCR. The paper's data handling went like this. Within the assay, amplification of reference gene primers was used to estimate how many nucleated cells each sample contained. To quantify the absolute abundance of each unique TCRbeta CDR3 rearrangement, sequence reads were collapsed and filtered. For each sample, productive Simpson clonality was calculated as the square root of Simpson's diversity index across productive rearrangements. TCRdb provides this immuneACCESS table in a form limited to in-frame rearrangements. Some clones are lacking; in checked studies, under half of them reflect an unresolved V gene, and why the rest are absent is not known. V, J and clone size are those of that table, while D and trimming were read from the DNA. This sample holds about 330,000 clones; 86% were observed only once. Of the sample, approximately 1.5% falls within the top ten clones.

The sequencing sample was made of peripheral blood. The chain joins TRBV6-2 or TRBV6-3 to TRBJ1-5; the D region possibly corresponds to TRBD1 (5 bases align). The source of this sequence is a woman in her forties or fifties with acute or convalescent COVID-19. Here the CDR3 is given as CASSPQGSRQPQHF. The bases read TGTGCCAGCAGCCCTCAGGGTTCACGTCAGCCCCAGCATTTT.